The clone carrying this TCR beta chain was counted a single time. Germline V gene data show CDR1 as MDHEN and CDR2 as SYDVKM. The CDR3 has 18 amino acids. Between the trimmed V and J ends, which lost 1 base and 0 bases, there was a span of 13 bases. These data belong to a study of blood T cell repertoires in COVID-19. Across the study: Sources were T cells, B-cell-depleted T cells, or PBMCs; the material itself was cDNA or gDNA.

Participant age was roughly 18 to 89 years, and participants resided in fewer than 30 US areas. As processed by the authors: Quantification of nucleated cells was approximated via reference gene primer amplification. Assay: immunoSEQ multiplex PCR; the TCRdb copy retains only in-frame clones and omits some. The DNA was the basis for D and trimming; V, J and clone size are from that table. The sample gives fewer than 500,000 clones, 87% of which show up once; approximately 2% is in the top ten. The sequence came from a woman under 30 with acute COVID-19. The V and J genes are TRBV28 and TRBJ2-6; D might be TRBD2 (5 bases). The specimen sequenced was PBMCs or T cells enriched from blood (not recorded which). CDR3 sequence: CASSLYGIINSGANVLTF. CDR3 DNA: TGTGCCAGCAGTTTATACGGGATAATTAACTCTGGGGCCAACGTCCTGACTTTC. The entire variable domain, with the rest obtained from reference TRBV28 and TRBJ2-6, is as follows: DVKVTQSSRYLVKRTGEKVFLECVQDMDHENMFWYRQDPGLGLRLIYFSYDVKMKEKGDIPEGYSVSREKKERFSLILESASTNQTSMYLCASSLYGIINSGANVLTFGAGSRLTVL.